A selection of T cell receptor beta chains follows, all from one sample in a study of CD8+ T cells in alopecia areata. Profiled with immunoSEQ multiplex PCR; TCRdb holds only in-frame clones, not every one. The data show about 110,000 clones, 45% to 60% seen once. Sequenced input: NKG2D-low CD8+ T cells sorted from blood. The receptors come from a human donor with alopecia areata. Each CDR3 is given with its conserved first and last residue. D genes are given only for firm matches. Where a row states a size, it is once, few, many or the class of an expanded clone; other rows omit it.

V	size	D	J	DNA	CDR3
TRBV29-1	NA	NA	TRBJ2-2	TGCAGCGTTGAGTCTGACGACCTTCTTCTACCCGGGGAGCTGTTTTTT	CSVESDDLLLPGELFF
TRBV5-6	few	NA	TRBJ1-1	TGTGCCAGCAGCTTGGGTCTGGGAGTGAACACTGAAGCTTTCTTT	CASSLGLGVNTEAFF
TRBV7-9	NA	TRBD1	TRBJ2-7	TGTGCCAGCAGCTTTATCGGGACAGGTAGGGAGCAGTACTTC	CASSFIGTGREQYF
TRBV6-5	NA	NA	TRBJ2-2	TGTGCCAGCAGTTTCACCGGGGAGCTGTTTTTT	CASSFTGELFF
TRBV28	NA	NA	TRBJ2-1	TGTGCCAGCCTCCGACGTAGCGGAGTTTACAATGAGCAGTTCTTC	CASLRRSGVYNEQFF
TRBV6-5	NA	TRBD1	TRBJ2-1	TGTGCCAGCAGTCCCGAAGGGGGCCCGGCTGAGCAGTTCTTC	CASSPEGGPAEQFF
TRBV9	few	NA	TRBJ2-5	TGTGCCAGCAGCCCACCGGACGGGGGCCAAGAGACCCAGTACTTC	CASSPPDGGQETQYF
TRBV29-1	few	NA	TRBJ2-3	TGCAGCGTTGAGTTTCGCGGGACACGCACAGATACGCAGTATTTT	CSVEFRGTRTDTQYF
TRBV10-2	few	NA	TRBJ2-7	TGCGCCAGCAGCCCGGCGGGAAGGTCCTACGAGCAGTACTTC	CASSPAGRSYEQYF
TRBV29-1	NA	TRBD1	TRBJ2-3	TGCAGCGCAGGGACAGCTAGCACAGATACGCAGTATTTT	CSAGTASTDTQYF
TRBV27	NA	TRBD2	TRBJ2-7	TGTGCCAGCAGTAGAACCCCGAGCGGGAGAGGAGGCGGGCAGTACTTC	CASSRTPSGRGGGQYF
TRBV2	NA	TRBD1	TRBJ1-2	TGTGCCACACGACAGGGGAGCTATGGCTACACCTTC	CATRQGSYGYTF
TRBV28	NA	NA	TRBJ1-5	TGTGCCAGCAGTCCGGGGGTTCAGCCCCAGCATTTT	CASSPGVQPQHF
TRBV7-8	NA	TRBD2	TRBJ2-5	TGTGCCAGCAGCTTACGCGGGAGCCTGGAGACCCAGTACTTC	CASSLRGSLETQYF
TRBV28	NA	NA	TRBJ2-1	TGTGCCAGCAGTTTTGAGGTGAATAGTGAGCAGTTCTTC	CASSFEVNSEQFF
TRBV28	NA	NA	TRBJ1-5	TGTGCCAGCAGTCCCCCATTAGGTCAGCCCCAGCATTTT	CASSPPLGQPQHF
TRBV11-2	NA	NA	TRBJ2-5	TGTGCCAGCACCAACCTCCTCGGGCCGGGTTCTCAAGAGACCCAGTACTTC	CASTNLLGPGSQETQYF
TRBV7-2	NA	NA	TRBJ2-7	TGTGCCAGCAGCTTAAATCGGATCTCCTACGAGCAGTACTTC	CASSLNRISYEQYF
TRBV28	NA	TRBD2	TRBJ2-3	TGTGCCAGCAGTTTTTGGGCTAGCGGGGAATCGAATACGCAGTATTTT	CASSFWASGESNTQYF
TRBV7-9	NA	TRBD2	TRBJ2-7	TGTGCCAGCAGCCCGGGACTAGCGGGACCTTACGAGCAGTACTTC	CASSPGLAGPYEQYF
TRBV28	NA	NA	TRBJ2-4	TGTGCCAGCAGTTTTGCCCACCGTGCCAAAAACATTCAGTACTTC	CASSFAHRAKNIQYF
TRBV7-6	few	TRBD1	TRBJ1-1	TGTGCCAGCAGCCCAAGGACAGGGCCAAACACTGAAGCTTTCTTT	CASSPRTGPNTEAFF
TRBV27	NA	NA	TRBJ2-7	TGTGCCAGCGGCGTTGGTGGCTACGAGCAGTACTTC	CASGVGGYEQYF
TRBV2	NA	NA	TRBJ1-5	TGTGCCAGCAGTGGGGTCCAGGGATATCAGCCCCAGCATTTT	CASSGVQGYQPQHF
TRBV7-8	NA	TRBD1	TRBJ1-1	TGTGCCAGCAGCTTAGCCCGACAGGGGGGTATGAACACTGAAGCTTTCTTT	CASSLARQGGMNTEAFF
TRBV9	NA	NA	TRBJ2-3	TGTGCCAGCAGCCCGCGCGCAGGGGGCAGGGGACTAGCAGCACGCACAGATACGCAGTATTTT	CASSPRAGGRGLAARTDTQYF
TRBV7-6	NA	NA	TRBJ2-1	TGTGCCAGCAGCTTAATTTCAGGGGATCTCCCCAATGAGCAGTTCTTC	CASSLISGDLPNEQFF
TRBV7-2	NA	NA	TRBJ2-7	TGTGCCAGCACAGATGGACAGGGAGGGAACGAGCAGTACTTC	CASTDGQGGNEQYF
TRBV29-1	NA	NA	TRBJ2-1	TGCAGCGTTGAGGGGGCCCCCCTGAGCTCCTACAATGAGCAGTTCTTC	CSVEGAPLSSYNEQFF
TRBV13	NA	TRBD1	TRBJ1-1	TGTGCCAGCAGCTTAGCTGCAGGGGGGTGGACTGAAGCTTTCTTT	CASSLAAGGWTEAFF
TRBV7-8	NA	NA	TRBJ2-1	TGTGCCAGCAGCTTAGAGATAGCCAAGGACCAGTTCTTC	CASSLEIAKDQFF
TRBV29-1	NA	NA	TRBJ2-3	TGCAGCGGTGCTCTAGCGTTCGATACGCAGTATTTT	CSGALAFDTQYF
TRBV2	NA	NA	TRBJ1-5	TGTGCCAGCAGTGATGGGCCAGGGGTTCAGCCCCAGCATTTT	CASSDGPGVQPQHF
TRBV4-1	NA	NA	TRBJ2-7	TGCGCCAGCAGCCAGGTGGGGGTTTACGAGCAGTACTTC	CASSQVGVYEQYF
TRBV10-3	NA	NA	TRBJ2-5	TGTGCCACAAATAGCGGCCAAGAGACCCAGTACTTC	CATNSGQETQYF
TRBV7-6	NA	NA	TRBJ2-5	TGTGCCAGCAGCTTAGGGAGGAAACAAGAGACCCAGTACTTC	CASSLGRKQETQYF